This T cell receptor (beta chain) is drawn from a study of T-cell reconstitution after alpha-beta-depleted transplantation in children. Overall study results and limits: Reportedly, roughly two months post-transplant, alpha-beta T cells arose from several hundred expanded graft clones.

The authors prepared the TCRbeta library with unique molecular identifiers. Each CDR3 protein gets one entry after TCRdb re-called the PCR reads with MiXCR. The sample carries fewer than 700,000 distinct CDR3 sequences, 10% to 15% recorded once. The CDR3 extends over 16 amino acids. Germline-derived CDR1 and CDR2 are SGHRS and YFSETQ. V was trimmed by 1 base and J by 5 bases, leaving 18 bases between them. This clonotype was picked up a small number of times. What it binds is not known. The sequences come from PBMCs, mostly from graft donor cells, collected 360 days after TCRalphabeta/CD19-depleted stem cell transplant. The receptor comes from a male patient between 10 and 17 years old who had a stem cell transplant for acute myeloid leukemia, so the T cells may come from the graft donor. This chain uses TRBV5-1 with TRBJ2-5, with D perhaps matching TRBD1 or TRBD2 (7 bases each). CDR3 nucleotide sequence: TGCGCCAGCAGCTTGAGACAGGGAGGGGATCGGGAGACCCAGTACTTC. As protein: CASSLRQGGDRETQYF.